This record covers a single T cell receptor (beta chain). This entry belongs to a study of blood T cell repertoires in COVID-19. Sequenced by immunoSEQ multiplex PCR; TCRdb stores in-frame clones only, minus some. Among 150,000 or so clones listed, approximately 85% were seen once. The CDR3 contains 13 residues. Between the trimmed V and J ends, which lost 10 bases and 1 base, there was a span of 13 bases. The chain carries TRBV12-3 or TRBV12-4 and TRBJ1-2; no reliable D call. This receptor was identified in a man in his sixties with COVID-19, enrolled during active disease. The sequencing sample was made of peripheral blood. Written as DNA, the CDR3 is TGTGCCACGGCAAACAGTTATAACTATGGCTACACCTTC. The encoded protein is CATANSYNYGYTF.